The rows below give T cell receptor beta chains drawn from one sample of a study of CD8 T cells in ankylosing spondylitis. TCRdb analysed the 5' RACE reads with MiXCR anew, one entry per CDR3 protein. The data show 15,000 to 20,000 distinct CDR3 sequences, 8% to 9% seen once. The sequenced sample consisted of blood. Receptors originate from a male donor with ankylosing spondylitis or in good health (not recorded which). Both conserved end residues are part of each CDR3. D genes are given only for firm matches. Clone size is stated in some rows and not others, as once, few, many or a class when expanded.

size: many
J: TRBJ1-5
D: .
V: TRBV20-1
CDR3: CSAQQGSNQPQHF
DNA: TGCAGTGCGCAACAGGGTTCCAATCAGCCCCAGCATTTT

size: .
J: TRBJ2-7
D: TRBD2
V: TRBV6-2/TRBV6-3
CDR3: CASSSPAGGYEQYF
DNA: TGTGCCAGCAGTTCTCCAGCGGGAGGCTACGAGCAGTACTTC

size: many
J: TRBJ2-3
D: TRBD2
V: TRBV7-9
CDR3: CASSVEAGGLTQYF
DNA: TGTGCCAGCAGCGTGGAAGCGGGGGGTCTTACGCAGTATTTT

size: .
J: TRBJ1-2
D: TRBD1
V: TRBV6-2/TRBV6-3
CDR3: CASSRTTTGESNYGYTF
DNA: TGTGCCAGCAGCCGAACAACGACAGGGGAGTCCAACTATGGCTACACCTTC

size: many
J: TRBJ2-1
D: .
V: TRBV7-3
CDR3: CASSAHRARGLYNEQFF
DNA: TGTGCCAGCAGCGCGCACAGGGCCCGAGGACTCTACAATGAGCAGTTCTTC

size: .
J: TRBJ1-1
D: .
V: TRBV6-1
CDR3: CAGDGGANTEAFF
DNA: TGTGCCGGGGACGGGGGGGCGAACACTGAAGCTTTCTTT

size: many
J: TRBJ2-2
D: TRBD2
V: TRBV7-9
CDR3: CATLTSENTGELFF
DNA: TGTGCCACCTTGACTAGCGAGAACACCGGGGAGCTGTTTTTT

size: few
J: TRBJ1-1
D: .
V: TRBV12-3/TRBV12-4
CDR3: CASSGGGREAFF
DNA: TGTGCCAGCAGTGGGGGGGGACGTGAAGCTTTCTTT

size: many
J: TRBJ2-3
D: TRBD2
V: TRBV7-2
CDR3: CASSPVGGRTDTQYF
DNA: TGTGCCAGCAGCCCTGTGGGAGGGCGCACAGATACGCAGTATTTT

size: many
J: TRBJ2-2
D: TRBD2
V: TRBV10-3
CDR3: CAISALTSGPTGELFF
DNA: TGTGCCATCAGCGCTTTGACTAGCGGGCCCACCGGGGAGCTGTTTTTT

size: .
J: TRBJ2-2
D: .
V: TRBV20-1
CDR3: CSARVGRYTGELFF
DNA: TGCAGTGCTAGAGTCGGGCGGTACACCGGGGAGCTGTTTTTT

size: .
J: TRBJ2-1
D: .
V: TRBV4-1
CDR3: CASSQEGRGRNRGNEQFF
DNA: TGCGCCAGCAGCCAAGAGGGTAGGGGGAGAAACCGTGGGAATGAGCAGTTCTTC

size: many
J: TRBJ2-3
D: .
V: TRBV5-1
CDR3: CASSFRGASTDTQYF
DNA: TGCGCCAGCAGCTTCAGGGGGGCTAGCACAGATACGCAGTATTTT

size: many
J: TRBJ2-5
D: TRBD2
V: TRBV27
CDR3: CASSFVGGRAGTQYF
DNA: TGTGCCAGCAGTTTTGTTGGCGGGAGGGCCGGGACCCAGTACTTC

size: many
J: TRBJ2-1
D: TRBD1
V: TRBV6-5
CDR3: CASRPRQGIANEQFF
DNA: TGTGCCAGCAGGCCCCGACAGGGGATAGCTAATGAGCAGTTCTTC

size: many
J: TRBJ2-3
D: TRBD2
V: TRBV5-1
CDR3: CASSSSGSVTDTQYF
DNA: TGCGCCAGCAGCTCTAGCGGGAGTGTTACAGATACGCAGTATTTT

size: many
J: TRBJ2-2
D: .
V: TRBV11-2
CDR3: CASSPETPNTGELFF
DNA: TGTGCCAGCAGCCCCGAGACACCGAACACCGGGGAGCTGTTTTTT

size: many
J: TRBJ2-5
D: .
V: TRBV28
CDR3: CASRPGTVGRETQYF
DNA: TGTGCCAGCAGGCCAGGGACCGTTGGGAGAGAGACCCAGTACTTC

size: few
J: TRBJ2-3
D: .
V: TRBV7-3
CDR3: CASSPGPPPTDTQYF
DNA: TGTGCCAGCAGCCCCGGGCCACCCCCCACAGATACGCAGTATTTT

size: few
J: TRBJ1-4
D: TRBD1
V: TRBV28
CDR3: CASSTPGQLNEKLFF
DNA: TGTGCCAGCAGTACACCGGGACAGCTTAATGAAAAACTGTTTTTT

size: many
J: TRBJ1-1
D: .
V: TRBV20-1
CDR3: CSINSQGHTEAFF
DNA: TGCAGTATAAACTCTCAGGGCCACACTGAAGCTTTCTTT

size: .
J: TRBJ2-5
D: .
V: TRBV12-3/TRBV12-4
CDR3: CASSLMAAQETQYF
DNA: TGTGCCAGCAGTTTGATGGCGGCCCAAGAGACCCAGTACTTC

size: many
J: TRBJ2-1
D: TRBD2
V: TRBV27
CDR3: CATRTSPGNEQFF
DNA: TGTGCCACAAGGACTAGCCCGGGCAATGAGCAGTTCTTC

size: many
J: TRBJ2-7
D: .
V: TRBV4-3
CDR3: CASSQWDGPYEQYF
DNA: TGCGCCAGCAGCCAATGGGACGGCCCCTACGAGCAGTACTTC

size: many
J: TRBJ2-2
D: .
V: TRBV5-1
CDR3: CASSTFQERELFF
DNA: TGCGCCAGCAGCACCTTTCAGGAACGTGAGCTGTTTTTT

size: .
J: TRBJ1-1
D: .
V: TRBV12-3/TRBV12-4
CDR3: CASTPFVGNTEAFF
DNA: TGTGCCAGCACCCCTTTTGTCGGTAACACTGAAGCTTTCTTT

size: many
J: TRBJ2-1
D: .
V: TRBV7-2
CDR3: CASTFPPGYNEQFF
DNA: TGTGCCAGCACCTTCCCCCCGGGTTACAATGAGCAGTTCTTC

size: many
J: TRBJ2-7
D: TRBD2
V: TRBV20-1
CDR3: CSASPASGRYEQYF
DNA: TGCAGTGCTAGTCCTGCTAGCGGGAGGTACGAGCAGTACTTC

size: many
J: TRBJ2-1
D: TRBD2
V: TRBV7-2
CDR3: CASSDSGTIYNEQFF
DNA: TGTGCCAGCAGCGATAGCGGGACTATCTACAATGAGCAGTTCTTC